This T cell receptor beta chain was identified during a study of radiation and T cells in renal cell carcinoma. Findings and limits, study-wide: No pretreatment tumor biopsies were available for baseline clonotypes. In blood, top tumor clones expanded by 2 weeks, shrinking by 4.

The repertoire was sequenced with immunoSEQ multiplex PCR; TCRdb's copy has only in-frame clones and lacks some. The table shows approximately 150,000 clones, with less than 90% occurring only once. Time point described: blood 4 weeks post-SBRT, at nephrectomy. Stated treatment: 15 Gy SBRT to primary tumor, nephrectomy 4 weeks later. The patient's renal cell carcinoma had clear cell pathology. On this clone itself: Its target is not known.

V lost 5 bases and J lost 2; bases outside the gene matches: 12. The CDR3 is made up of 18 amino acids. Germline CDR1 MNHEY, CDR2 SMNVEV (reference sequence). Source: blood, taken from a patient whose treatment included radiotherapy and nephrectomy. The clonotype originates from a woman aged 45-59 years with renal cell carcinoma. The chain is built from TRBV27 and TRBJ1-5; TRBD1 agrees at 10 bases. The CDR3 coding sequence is TGTGCCAGCAGTGGCCGGGACAGGGGTGTCTCCGGCAATCAGCCCCAGCATTTT. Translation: CASSGRDRGVSGNQPQHF.